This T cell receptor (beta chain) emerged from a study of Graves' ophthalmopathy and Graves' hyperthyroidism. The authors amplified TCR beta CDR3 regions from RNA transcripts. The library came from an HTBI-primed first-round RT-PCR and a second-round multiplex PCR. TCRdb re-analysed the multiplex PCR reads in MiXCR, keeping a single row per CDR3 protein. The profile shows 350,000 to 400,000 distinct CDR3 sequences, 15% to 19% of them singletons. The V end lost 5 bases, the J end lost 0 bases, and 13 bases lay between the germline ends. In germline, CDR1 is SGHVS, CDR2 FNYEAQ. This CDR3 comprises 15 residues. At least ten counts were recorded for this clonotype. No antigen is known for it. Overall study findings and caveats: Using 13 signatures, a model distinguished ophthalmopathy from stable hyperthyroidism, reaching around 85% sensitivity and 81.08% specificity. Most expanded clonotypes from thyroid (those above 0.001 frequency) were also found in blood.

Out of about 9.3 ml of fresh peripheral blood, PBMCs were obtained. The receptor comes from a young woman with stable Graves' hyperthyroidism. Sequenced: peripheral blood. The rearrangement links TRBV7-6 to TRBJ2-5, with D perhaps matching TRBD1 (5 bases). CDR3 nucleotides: TGTGCCAGCAGCCAAAAGGGGCAGTACCAAGAGACCCAGTACTTC. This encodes CASSQKGQYQETQYF.